This entry lists 20 T cell receptor beta chains sequenced from one sample in a study of blood T cells in healthy people across ages. Then a second PCR, running roughly 7 to 11 cycles, was carried out with a sample-barcoded 5' primer and a J-beta primer mix. In TCRdb, the 5' RACE reads were re-called with MiXCR into one record per CDR3 protein. This sample has about 900,000 distinct CDR3 sequences; around 46% occur once, and the top ten carry around 15%. Sequenced: blood. The receptors here all came from a young man in good health.

This clonotype has more than one count but fewer than ten. Possible read error: a much larger clone is one base away. V usage is TRBV20-1 and J usage is TRBJ1-2; D is unresolved. The CDR3 runs 10 residues. Germline loops: CDR1 DFQATT, CDR2 SNEGSKA (reference sequence). CDR3 DNA sequence: TGCAGGGTTAAGACGGGAGGCTACACCTTC. Amino acids: CRVKTGGYTF.

The sample holds a few counts of this clonotype. The CDR3 here is CASSYGRELNGYTF. The CDR3 nucleotides are TGTGCCAGCAGTTACGGCAGGGAATTGAATGGCTACACCTTC. The gene calls are TRBV6-5 and TRBJ1-2; D may be TRBD1 (5 bases). V was trimmed by 2 bases and J by 6 bases, leaving 13 bases between them. CDR1 and CDR2 (germline): MNHEY, SVGAGI. The CDR3 is 14 amino acids.

This clonotype was observed a few times. This sequence joins TRBV5-1 and TRBJ1-4; D unclear. The CDR3 extends over 14 amino acids. The V end lost 1 base, the J end lost 0 bases, and 4 bases lay between the germline ends. Germline V gene lookup returns CDR1 SGHRS and CDR2 YFSETQ. CDR3 amino acids: CASSLLTTNEKLFF. In DNA, the CDR3 is TGCGCCAGCAGCTTGCTAACAACTAATGAAAAACTGTTTTTT.

The chain recombines TRBV6-1 with TRBJ2-5; D might be TRBD1 (5 bases). The assigned J gene may be wrong: the sequence end matches TRBJ2-7 better. Germline CDR1 and CDR2: MNHNS and SASEGT. The length of the CDR3 is 13 residues. The CDR3 DNA sequence: TGTGCCAGCAGTGACAGGGATCCCTACGAGCAGTACTTC. Its translation is CASSDRDPYEQYF.

This clonotype was seen once. This sequence joins TRBV7-8 and TRBJ2-3; 10 bases are shared with TRBD2. Germline-derived CDR1 and CDR2 are SGHVS and FQNEAQ. This CDR3 spans 15 amino acids. Trimming removed 2 bases from V and 6 bases from J; junction bases left unmatched: 5. CDR3 sequence: CASSLPSGGSDTQYF. DNA for the CDR3: TGTGCCAGCAGCTTACCTAGCGGGGGTTCCGATACGCAGTATTTT. Looking up the rest from reference TRBV7-8 and TRBJ2-3 gives the full variable domain: GAGVSQSPRYKVAKRGQDVALRCDPISGHVSLFWYQQALGQGPEFLTYFQNEAQLDKSGLPSDRFFAERPEGSVSTLKIQRTQQEDSAVYLCASSLPSGGSDTQYFGPGTRLTVL.

The CDR3 region is CASSSPGDVGRETQYF. The CDR3, as DNA: TGTGCCAGCAGTTCGCCCGGGGATGTTGGGAGAGAGACCCAGTACTTC. The gene calls are TRBV28 and TRBJ2-5; possibly TRBD2 for D (5 bases). Looked up from germline, CDR1 is MDHEN and CDR2 is SYDVKM. V lost 4 bases, J lost 4 bases, and 19 bases lay in between. CDR3 length: 16 amino acids.

For this clonotype: The germline gene is not matched at one end of the junction; a read error may be the cause. The chain combines TRBV27 with TRBJ2-7; TRBD2 agrees at 7 bases. The CDR3 contains 16 residues. CDR1 and CDR2 from the germline V gene are MNHEY and SMNVEV (reference sequence). Here the CDR3 reads CAGSGLGGSRSYEQYF. The CDR3 DNA reads as TGTGCCGGCAGTGGACTCGGGGGGAGCCGCTCCTACGAGCAGTACTTC.

Comments on this clonotype: Just one base apart from a much larger clone, this may be a read error. The chain is built from TRBV6-5 and TRBJ2-5; D tentatively fits TRBD1 or TRBD2 (6 bases each). The CDR3 loop spans 13 amino acids. With 5 bases removed from V and 11 bases from J, the gap between germline ends came to 18 bases. CDR1 is MNHEY, CDR2 SVGAGI, per germline. The CDR3 region is CASSRGRFNEQYF. The CDR3 DNA is TGTGCCAGCAGTAGGGGGAGGTTCAATGAGCAGTACTTC.

This clonotype was counted a few times. The chain joins TRBV5-1 to TRBJ1-2; D possibly corresponds to TRBD1 (6 bases). CDR1 is SGHRS and CDR2 is YFSETQ in the germline V gene. V shed 1 base and J shed 7 bases, with 14 bases lying between them. The CDR3 length is 14 residues. The CDR3 sequence is CASSLSAGAFGYTF. DNA for the CDR3: TGCGCCAGCAGCTTGAGCGCAGGGGCCTTTGGCTACACCTTC.

This clonotype was counted only a few times. The rearrangement links TRBV28 to TRBJ2-7; no reliable D call. CDR3 length equals 16 residues. Germline V lookup: CDR1 MDHEN, CDR2 SYDVKM. Trimming shortened V by 6 bases and J by 0 bases, and 18 bases separated the two germline ends. CDR3 amino acids: CASSPWGFGGSYEQYF. The CDR3 region has the DNA TGTGCCAGCAGCCCCTGGGGATTTGGTGGCTCCTACGAGCAGTACTTC. Looking up the rest from reference TRBV28 and TRBJ2-7 gives the full variable domain: DVKVTQSSRYLVKRTGEKVFLECVQDMDHENMFWYRQDPGLGLRLIYFSYDVKMKEKGDIPEGYSVSREKKERFSLILESASTNQTSMYLCASSPWGFGGSYEQYFGPGTRLTVT.

For the CDR3, the DNA is TGTGCCAGCAGTTTGCATAAGGGAGGCTACGAGCAGTACTTC. Its translation is CASSLHKGGYEQYF. The gene calls are TRBV28 and TRBJ2-7, with D perhaps matching TRBD2 (6 bases). V was shortened by 3 bases and J by 3 bases, with 12 bases between the two germline ends. This CDR3 has 14 residues. The germline CDR1 and CDR2 sequences are MDHEN and SYDVKM.

This clonotype has a handful of counts. The rearrangement links TRBV5-6 to TRBJ1-5, with D unclear. V was clipped by 6 bases and J by 0 bases, with 13 bases between them. CDR1 SGHDT and CDR2 YYEEEE come from the germline V gene. CDR3 length: 15 residues. The CDR3 protein is CASTIGQSSNQPQHF. CDR3 sequence (DNA): TGTGCCAGCACCATCGGGCAGTCTAGCAATCAGCCCCAGCATTTT.

About this clonotype itself: One end of the junction does not line up with germline, which may come from a read error. V is TRBV12-3 or TRBV12-4 and J is TRBJ2-4, with TRBD2 as a possible D gene (5 bases). The CDR3 runs 12 residues. The CDR3 protein is CASSPRENIPYF. DNA of the CDR3: TGTGCCAGCAGTCCGAGGGAAAACATTCCGTACTTC.

V is TRBV28 and J is TRBJ2-7; TRBD2 is a possible D gene (6 bases). Germline V gene lookup returns CDR1 MDHEN and CDR2 SYDVKM. The ends were cut back, 8 bases at V and 4 bases at J, with 15 bases in the middle. The CDR3 is 13 amino acids. CDR3: CASFSSGGYEQYF. In nucleotides, the CDR3 is TGTGCCAGCTTCAGTTCCGGGGGTTACGAGCAGTACTTC.

This clonotype was seen more than once but under ten times. The chain combines TRBV10-3 with TRBJ1-4; D call uncertain. The V end lost 7 bases, the J end lost 0 bases, and 12 bases lay between the germline ends. This CDR3 is 15 amino acids long. CDR1 and CDR2 (germline): ENHRY, SYGVKD. CDR3 nucleotides: TGTGCCATCAAAGCTTCCGCCTCAACTAATGAAAAACTGTTTTTT. Protein sequence: CAIKASASTNEKLFF.

The rearrangement uses TRBV20-1 and TRBJ2-5; 9 bases match TRBD2. This CDR3 has 17 amino acids. After removal of 0 bases from V and 4 bases from J, the junction contained 12 bases not matched to a gene. CDR1 DFQATT and CDR2 SNEGSKA come from the germline V gene (reference sequence). In DNA form, the CDR3 reads TGCAGTGCTAGAGATGGGGGTAGCGGGAGTTTGCCAGAGACCCAGTACTTC. Protein: CSARDGGSGSLPETQYF.

The J gene is TRBJ2-7, the V gene TRBV9, with D maybe TRBD2 (6 bases). Deletions cut 0 bases from V and 7 bases from J, with 17 bases between. The CDR3 extends over 15 amino acids. From germline, CDR1 is SGDLS and CDR2 YYNGEE. CDR3 in amino acids: CASSVGGAPNNEQYF. The CDR3 nucleotides are TGTGCCAGCAGCGTAGGCGGGGCCCCGAACAATGAGCAGTACTTC.

The chain combines TRBV20-1 with TRBJ1-1; D unclear. From germline, CDR1 is DFQATT and CDR2 SNEGSKA (reference sequence). The CDR3 is made up of 11 amino acids. V was trimmed by 0 bases and J by 11 bases, leaving 10 bases between them. CDR3 sequence reads: CSARDLSGAFF. The CDR3 DNA sequence: TGCAGTGCTAGAGATCTTTCGGGGGCTTTCTTT.

For this clonotype: A read error may produce the germline difference seen at one junction end. This chain joins TRBV3-1 and TRBJ2-5; D not certain. The J call is doubtful: the DNA matches TRBJ2-7 better. Germline CDR1 is LGHDT and CDR2 is YNNKEL (reference sequence). The CDR3 has 14 residues. The CDR3 here is CACSQDLYPYEQYF. CDR3 bases: TGTGCCTGCAGCCAAGATCTGTACCCTTACGAGCAGTACTTC.

This rearrangement joins TRBV12-3 or TRBV12-4 to TRBJ2-5; TRBD2 agrees at 11 bases. The CDR3 runs 15 residues. The V segment lost 3 bases and the J segment 6 bases; nucleotides outside the gene matches: 6. The CDR3 is CASSLVLAGGQTQYF. DNA of the CDR3: TGTGCCAGCAGTTTGGTCCTAGCGGGGGGTCAGACCCAGTACTTC.